The clone carrying this T cell receptor beta chain was found many times. The sample comes from a study of shared clonotypes between healthy human individuals. Sequencing used immunoSEQ multiplex PCR; TCRdb keeps in-frame clones, though not all of them. The table lists hundreds of thousands of clones, more than 70% of them singletons. Looked up from germline, CDR1 is LNHDA and CDR2 is SQIVND (reference sequence). The CDR3 length is 15 residues. V lost 3 bases and J lost 4; bases outside the gene matches: 5. None of the donors, who were healthy HIV-negative adults, had recently had acute infections or vaccinations.

The chain links TRBV19 to TRBJ2-5; TRBD2 matches 10 bases. The receptor was isolated from a woman under 40 in good health. The sample consisted of memory CD4+ T cells sorted from blood. Subset reported: CD45RA-negative fraction. The CDR3 here is CASSILAGARETQYF. The CDR3 bases are TGTGCCAGTAGTATTCTAGCGGGAGCTAGAGAGACCCAGTACTTC.